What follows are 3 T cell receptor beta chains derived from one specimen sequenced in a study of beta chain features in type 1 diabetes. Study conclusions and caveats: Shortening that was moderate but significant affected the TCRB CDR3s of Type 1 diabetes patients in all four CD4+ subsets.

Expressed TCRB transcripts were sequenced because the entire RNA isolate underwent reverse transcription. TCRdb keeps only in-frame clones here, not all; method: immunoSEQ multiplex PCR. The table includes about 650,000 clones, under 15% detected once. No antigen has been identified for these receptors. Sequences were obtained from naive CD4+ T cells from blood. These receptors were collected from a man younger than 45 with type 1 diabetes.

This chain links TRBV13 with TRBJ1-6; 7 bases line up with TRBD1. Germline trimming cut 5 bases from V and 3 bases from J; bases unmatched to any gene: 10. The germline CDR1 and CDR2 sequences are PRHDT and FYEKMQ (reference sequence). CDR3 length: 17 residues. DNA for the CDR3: TGTGCCAGCAGCGCGAATCGACAGGGAGGCTATAATTCACCCCTCCACTTT. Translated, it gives CASSANRQGGYNSPLHF.

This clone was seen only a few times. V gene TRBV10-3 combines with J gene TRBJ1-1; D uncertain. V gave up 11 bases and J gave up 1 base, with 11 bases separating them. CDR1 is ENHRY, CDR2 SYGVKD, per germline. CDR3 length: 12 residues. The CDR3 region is CAASGPNTEAFF. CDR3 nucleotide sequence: TGTGCCGCCTCCGGGCCGAACACTGAAGCTTTCTTT.

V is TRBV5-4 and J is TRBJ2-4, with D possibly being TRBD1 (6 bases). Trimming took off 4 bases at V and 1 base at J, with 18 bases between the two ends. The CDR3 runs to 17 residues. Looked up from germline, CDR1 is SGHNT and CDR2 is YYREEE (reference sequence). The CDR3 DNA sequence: TGTGCCAGCAGCGGCACAGGGATCGGGCGGGCCAAAAACATTCAGTACTTC. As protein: CASSGTGIGRAKNIQYF.